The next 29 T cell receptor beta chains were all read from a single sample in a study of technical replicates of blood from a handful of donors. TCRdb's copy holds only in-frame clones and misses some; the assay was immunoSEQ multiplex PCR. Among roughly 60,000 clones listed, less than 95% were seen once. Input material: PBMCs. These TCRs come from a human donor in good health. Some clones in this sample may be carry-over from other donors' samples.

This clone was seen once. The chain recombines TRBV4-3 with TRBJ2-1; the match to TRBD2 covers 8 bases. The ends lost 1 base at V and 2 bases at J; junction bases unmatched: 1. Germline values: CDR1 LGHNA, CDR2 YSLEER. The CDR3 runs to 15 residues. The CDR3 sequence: CASSQVRGAYNEQFF. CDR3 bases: TGCGCCAGCAGCCAAGTGCGGGGGGCCTACAATGAGCAGTTCTTC.

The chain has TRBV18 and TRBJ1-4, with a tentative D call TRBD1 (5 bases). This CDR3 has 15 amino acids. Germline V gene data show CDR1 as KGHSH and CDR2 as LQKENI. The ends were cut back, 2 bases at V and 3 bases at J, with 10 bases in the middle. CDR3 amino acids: CASSPWGAANEKLFF. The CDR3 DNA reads TGTGCCAGCTCACCATGGGGCGCGGCTAATGAAAAACTGTTTTTT.

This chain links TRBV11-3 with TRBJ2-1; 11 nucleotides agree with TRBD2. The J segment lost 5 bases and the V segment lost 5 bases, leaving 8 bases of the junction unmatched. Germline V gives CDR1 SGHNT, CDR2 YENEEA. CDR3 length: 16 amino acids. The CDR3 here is CASSKTSGATHNEQFF. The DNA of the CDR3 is TGTGCCAGCAGCAAGACTAGCGGGGCAACCCACAATGAGCAGTTCTTC.

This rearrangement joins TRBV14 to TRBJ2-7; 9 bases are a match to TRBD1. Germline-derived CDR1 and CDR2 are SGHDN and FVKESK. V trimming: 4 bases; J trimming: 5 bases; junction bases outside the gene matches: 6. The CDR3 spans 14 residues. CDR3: CASSPEDRGHEQYF. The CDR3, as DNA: TGTGCCAGCAGCCCAGAGGACAGGGGCCACGAGCAGTACTTC.

The DNA for the CDR3 is TGTGCCAGCAACGCGGGGGTGAACACCGGGGAGCTGTTTTTT. Translating it yields CASNAGVNTGELFF. The J gene is TRBJ2-2, the V gene TRBV2; TRBD2 matches 7 bases. CDR1 SNHLY and CDR2 FYNNEI come from the germline V gene. The CDR3 contains 14 residues. With 7 bases clipped from V and 1 base from J, the junction kept 3 bases outside the gene matches.

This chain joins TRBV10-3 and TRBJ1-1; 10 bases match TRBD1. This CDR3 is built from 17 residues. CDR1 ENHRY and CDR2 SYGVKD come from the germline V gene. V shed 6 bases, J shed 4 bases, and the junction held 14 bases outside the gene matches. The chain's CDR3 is CAIRYRGQGDRSTEAFF. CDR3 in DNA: TGTGCCATCAGGTATAGAGGACAGGGGGATCGAAGCACTGAAGCTTTCTTT.

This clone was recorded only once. The DNA of the CDR3 is TGTGCCACCAGCAGAGCCCGAGACAGGAGCAATCAGCCCCAGCATTTT. Protein product: CATSRARDRSNQPQHF. The V call is TRBV15, the J call TRBJ1-5, with D perhaps matching TRBD1 (6 bases). Trimming took 1 base from V and 1 from J, leaving 11 bases between them. The CDR3 has 16 residues. Per germline, CDR1 LNHNV and CDR2 YYDKDF (reference sequence).

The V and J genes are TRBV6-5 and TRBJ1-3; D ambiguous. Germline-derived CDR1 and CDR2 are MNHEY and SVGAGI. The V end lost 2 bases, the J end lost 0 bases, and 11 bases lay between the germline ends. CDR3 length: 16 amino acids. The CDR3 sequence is CASSYTDKSSGNTIYF. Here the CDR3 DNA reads TGTGCCAGCAGTTACACTGACAAGAGCTCTGGAAACACCATATATTTT.

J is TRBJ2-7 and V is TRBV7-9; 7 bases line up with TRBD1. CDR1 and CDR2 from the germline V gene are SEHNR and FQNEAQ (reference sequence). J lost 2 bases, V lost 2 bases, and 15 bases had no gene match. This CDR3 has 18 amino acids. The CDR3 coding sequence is TGTGCCAGCAGCTTACATACCTACTGGGGTGACAGGGCCTACGAGCAGTACTTC. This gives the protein CASSLHTYWGDRAYEQYF.

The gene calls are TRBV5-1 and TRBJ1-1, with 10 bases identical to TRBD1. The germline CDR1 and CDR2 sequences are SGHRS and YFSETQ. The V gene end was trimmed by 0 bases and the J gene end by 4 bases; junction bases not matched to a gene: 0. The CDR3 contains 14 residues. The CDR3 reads CASSLGTGGTEAFF. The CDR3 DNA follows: TGCGCCAGCAGCTTGGGGACAGGGGGCACTGAAGCTTTCTTT.

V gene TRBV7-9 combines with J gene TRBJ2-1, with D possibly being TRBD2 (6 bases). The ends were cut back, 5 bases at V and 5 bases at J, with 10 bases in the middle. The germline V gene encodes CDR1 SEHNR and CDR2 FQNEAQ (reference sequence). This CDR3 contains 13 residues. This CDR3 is CASSQGGNNEQFF. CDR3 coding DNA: TGTGCCAGCAGCCAGGGAGGCAACAATGAGCAGTTCTTC.

The CDR3 DNA follows: TGCAGTGCCACAGGGGACTATGGCTACACCTTC. Protein: CSATGDYGYTF. The gene calls are TRBV20-1 and TRBJ1-2; 7 bases align to TRBD1. V shed 6 bases, J shed 3 bases, and the junction held 1 base outside the gene matches. CDR3 length equals 11 residues. CDR1 and CDR2 from the germline V gene are DFQATT and SNEGSKA (reference sequence).

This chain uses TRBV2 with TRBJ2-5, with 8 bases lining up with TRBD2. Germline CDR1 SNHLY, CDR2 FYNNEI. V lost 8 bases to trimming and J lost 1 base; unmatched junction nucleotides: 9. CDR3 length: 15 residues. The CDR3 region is CASGGGLGTQETQYF. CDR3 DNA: TGTGCCAGCGGAGGGGGACTAGGGACCCAAGAGACCCAGTACTTC. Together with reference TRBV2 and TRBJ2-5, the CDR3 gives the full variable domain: EPEVTQTPSHQVTQMGQEVILRCVPISNHLYFYWYRQILGQKVEFLVSFYNNEISEKSEIFDDQFSVERPDGSNFTLKIRSTKLEDSAMYFCASGGGLGTQETQYFGPGTRLLVL.

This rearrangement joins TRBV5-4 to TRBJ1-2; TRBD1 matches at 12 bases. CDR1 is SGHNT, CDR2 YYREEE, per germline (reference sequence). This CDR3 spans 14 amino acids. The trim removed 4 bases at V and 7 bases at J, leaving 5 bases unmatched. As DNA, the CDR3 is TGTGCCAGCAGCCCGGGGACAGGGGGCTTTGGCTACACCTTC. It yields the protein CASSPGTGGFGYTF.

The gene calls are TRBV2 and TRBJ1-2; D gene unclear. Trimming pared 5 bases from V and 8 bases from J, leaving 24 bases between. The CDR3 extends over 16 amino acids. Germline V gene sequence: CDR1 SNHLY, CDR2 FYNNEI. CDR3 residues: CASSLPPGVRSIGYTF. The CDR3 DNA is TGTGCCAGCAGTCTCCCCCCGGGAGTTCGGTCGATCGGCTACACCTTC.

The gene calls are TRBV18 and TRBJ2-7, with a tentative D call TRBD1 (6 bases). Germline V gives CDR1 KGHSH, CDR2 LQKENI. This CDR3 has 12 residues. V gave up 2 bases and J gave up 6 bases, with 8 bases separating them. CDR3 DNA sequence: TGTGCCAGCTCACCAGGGGGCGTCGAGCAGTACTTC. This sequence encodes CASSPGGVEQYF. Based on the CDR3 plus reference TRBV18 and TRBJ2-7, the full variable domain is NAGVMQNPRHLVRRRGQEARLRCSPMKGHSHVYWYRQLPEEGLKFMVYLQKENIIDESGMPKERFSAEFPKEGPSILRIQQVVRGDSAAYFCASSPGGVEQYFGPGTRLTVT.

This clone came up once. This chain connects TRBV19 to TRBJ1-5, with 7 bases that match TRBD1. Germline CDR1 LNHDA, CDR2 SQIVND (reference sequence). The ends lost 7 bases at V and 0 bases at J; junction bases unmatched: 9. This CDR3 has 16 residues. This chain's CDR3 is CASTRQGGHSNQPQHF. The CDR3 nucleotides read TGTGCCAGTACCCGACAGGGAGGACATAGCAATCAGCCCCAGCATTTT.

As DNA, the CDR3 is TGTGCCAGCAGCTACTCTCTCGGGACCGGGGAGCTGTTTTTT. Amino acid sequence: CASSYSLGTGELFF. The rearrangement links TRBV5-4 to TRBJ2-2; D unresolved. V dropped 3 bases and J dropped 5 bases, with 11 bases sitting between them. The germline V gene has CDR1 SGHNT and CDR2 YYREEE (reference sequence). The CDR3 is made up of 14 amino acids. Filled out from reference TRBV5-4 and TRBJ2-2, the complete variable domain reads ETGVTQSPTHLIKTRGQQVTLRCSSQSGHNTVSWYQQALGQGPQFIFQYYREEENGRGNFPPRFSGLQFPNYSSELNVNALELDDSALYLCASSYSLGTGELFFGEGSRLTVL.

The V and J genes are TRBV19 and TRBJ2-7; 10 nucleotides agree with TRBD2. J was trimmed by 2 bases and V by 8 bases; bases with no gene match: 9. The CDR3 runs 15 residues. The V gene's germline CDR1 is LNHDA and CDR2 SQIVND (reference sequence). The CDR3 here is CASRGGLAEAYEQYF. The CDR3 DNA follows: TGTGCCAGTCGGGGAGGACTAGCGGAAGCCTACGAGCAGTACTTC.

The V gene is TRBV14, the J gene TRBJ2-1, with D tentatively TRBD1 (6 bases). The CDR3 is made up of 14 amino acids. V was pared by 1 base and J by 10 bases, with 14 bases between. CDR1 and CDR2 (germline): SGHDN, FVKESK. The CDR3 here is CASSQVDRRVEQFF. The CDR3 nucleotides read TGTGCCAGCAGCCAAGTCGACAGGCGAGTAGAGCAGTTCTTC.

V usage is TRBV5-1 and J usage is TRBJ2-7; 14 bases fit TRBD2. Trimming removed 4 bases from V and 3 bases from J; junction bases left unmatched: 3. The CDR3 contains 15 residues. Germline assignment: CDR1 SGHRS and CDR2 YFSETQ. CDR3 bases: TGCGCCAGCAGCCCGGGGACTAGCGGGGGCTACGAGCAGTACTTC. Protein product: CASSPGTSGGYEQYF.

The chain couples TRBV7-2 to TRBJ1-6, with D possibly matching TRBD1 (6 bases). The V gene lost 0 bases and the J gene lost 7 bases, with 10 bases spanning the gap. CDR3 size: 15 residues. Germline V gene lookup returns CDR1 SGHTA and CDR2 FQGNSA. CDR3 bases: TGTGCCAGCAGCTTAGCGGGCAGGGGCAATTCACCCCTCCACTTT. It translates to CASSLAGRGNSPLHF.

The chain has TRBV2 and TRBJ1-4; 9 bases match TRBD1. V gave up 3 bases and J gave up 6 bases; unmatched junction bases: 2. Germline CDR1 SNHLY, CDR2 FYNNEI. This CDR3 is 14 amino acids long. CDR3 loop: CASSDRQGDEKLFF. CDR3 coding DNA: TGTGCCAGCAGTGATAGACAGGGGGATGAAAAACTGTTTTTT.

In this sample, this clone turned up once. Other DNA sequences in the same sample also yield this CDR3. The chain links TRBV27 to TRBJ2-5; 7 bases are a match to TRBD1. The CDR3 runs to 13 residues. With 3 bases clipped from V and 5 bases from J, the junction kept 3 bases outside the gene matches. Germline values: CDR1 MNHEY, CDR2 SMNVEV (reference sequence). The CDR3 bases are TGTGCCAGCAGTTTTGGCAGGGGGGAGACCCAGTACTTC. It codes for CASSFGRGETQYF.

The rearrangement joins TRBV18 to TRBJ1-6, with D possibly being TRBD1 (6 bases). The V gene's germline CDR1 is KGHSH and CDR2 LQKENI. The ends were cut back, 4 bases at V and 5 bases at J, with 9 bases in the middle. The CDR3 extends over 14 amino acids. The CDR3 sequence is CASSRDTNNSPLHF. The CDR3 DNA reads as TGTGCCAGCTCACGGGACACGAATAATTCACCCCTCCACTTT.

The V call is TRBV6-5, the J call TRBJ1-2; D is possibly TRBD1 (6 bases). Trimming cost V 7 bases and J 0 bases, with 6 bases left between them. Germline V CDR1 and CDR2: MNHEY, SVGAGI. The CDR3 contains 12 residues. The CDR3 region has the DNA TGTGCCAGCAAGGGGGCTAACTATGGCTACACCTTC. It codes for CASKGANYGYTF.

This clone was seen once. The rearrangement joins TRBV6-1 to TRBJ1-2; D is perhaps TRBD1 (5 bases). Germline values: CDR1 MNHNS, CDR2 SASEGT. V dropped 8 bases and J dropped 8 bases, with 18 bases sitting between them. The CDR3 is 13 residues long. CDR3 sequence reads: CASGLQWGDGYTF. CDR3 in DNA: TGTGCCAGCGGCCTACAGTGGGGGGACGGCTACACCTTC.

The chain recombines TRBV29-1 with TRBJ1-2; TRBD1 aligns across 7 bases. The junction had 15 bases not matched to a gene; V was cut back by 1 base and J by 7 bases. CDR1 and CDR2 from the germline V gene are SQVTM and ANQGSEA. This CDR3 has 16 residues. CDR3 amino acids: CSVEAGPQGLASGYTF. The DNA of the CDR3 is TGCAGCGTTGAAGCCGGTCCACAGGGGCTTGCAAGTGGCTACACCTTC.

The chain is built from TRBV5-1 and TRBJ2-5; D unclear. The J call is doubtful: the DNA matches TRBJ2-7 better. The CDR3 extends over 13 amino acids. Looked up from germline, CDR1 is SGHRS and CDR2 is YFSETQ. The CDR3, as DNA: TGCGCCAGCAGTTTACTCCCCCCCTACGAGCAGTACTTC. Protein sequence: CASSLLPPYEQYF.